The 32 T cell receptor beta chains below all came from one sample that was sequenced in a study of T cell responses to AZD1222 COVID-19 vaccine (dated by TCRdb to about 2021). The receptor library was made with the immunoSEQ multiplex PCR assay. Drawn from immuneACCESS, this table holds only the in-frame rearrangements with V and J called that TCRdb kept. Clones are partly lost; checked studies trace under half to an unresolved V gene and leave the rest unexplained. The sample has 100,000 to 150,000 clones on record, 85% to 95% of them singletons. The ten biggest clones cover 4% to 6% of the sample. The time point label corresponds to: about 28 days (+/-7) after the second vaccine dose. The sample in question was peripheral blood, obtained 28 days after the second AZD1222 dose. The origin of the receptors is an adult who received the AZD1222 COVID-19 vaccine.

The rearrangement uses TRBV3-1 (or the pseudogene TRBV3-2) and TRBJ2-2; D is ambiguous. Germline lookup yields CDR1 LGHDT and CDR2 YNNKEL (reference sequence). Trimming took off 1 base at V and 8 bases at J, with 11 bases between the two ends. This CDR3 is built from 14 residues. As DNA, the CDR3 is TGTGCCAGCAGCCAAGGGACCGAAGGGGGGGAGCTGTTTTTT. Its protein is CASSQGTEGGELFF.

The chain has TRBV5-6 and TRBJ2-7; possible D gene TRBD1, 5 bases. From germline, CDR1 is SGHDT and CDR2 YYEEEE. With 0 bases removed from V and 2 bases from J, the gap between germline ends came to 12 bases. The CDR3 totals 15 residues. CDR3 in amino acids: CASSLATVSTYEQYF. The CDR3, as DNA: TGTGCCAGCAGCTTGGCGACAGTTTCCACCTACGAGCAGTACTTC.

This clone was detected a few times. The rearrangement uses TRBV4-2 and TRBJ1-1; the match to TRBD1 covers 7 bases. The CDR3 covers 15 residues. Germline assignment: CDR1 LGHNA and CDR2 YNFKEQ. Trimming at V came to 4 bases and at J to 1 base, leaving 6 bases not matched to a gene. The CDR3 sequence is CASSPQTGTNTEAFF. CDR3 bases: TGTGCCAGCAGCCCACAGACAGGGACGAACACTGAAGCTTTCTTT.

This clone has just a few counts. The chain links TRBV7-9 to TRBJ2-5, with D maybe TRBD2 (5 bases). Germline V gene sequence: CDR1 SEHNR, CDR2 FQNEAQ (reference sequence). V lost 1 base to trimming and J lost 3 bases, with 9 bases between them. There are 14 residues in the CDR3. The CDR3 DNA reads as TGTGCCAGCAGCTTAGTGGGGAGAGAAGAGACCCAGTACTTC. Residues: CASSLVGREETQYF.

The V gene is TRBV7-2, the J gene TRBJ1-2; D is possibly TRBD1 (5 bases). This CDR3 contains 16 residues. Trimming cost V 1 base and J 4 bases, with 16 bases left between them. Germline V gives CDR1 SGHTA, CDR2 FQGNSA. CDR3 sequence reads: CASSLDTAGTAYGYTF. CDR3 nucleotide sequence: TGTGCCAGCAGCTTAGACACCGCCGGGACGGCCTATGGCTACACCTTC.

Here the CDR3 reads CASSPGGGTEAFF. Here the CDR3 DNA reads TGTGCCAGCAGCCCCGGGGGGGGCACTGAAGCTTTCTTT. The V call is TRBV5-6, the J call TRBJ1-1; TRBD1 might be the D (5 bases). The CDR3 runs 13 residues. V was pared by 4 bases and J by 4 bases, with 11 bases between. CDR1 is SGHDT, CDR2 YYEEEE, per germline.

The V call is TRBV7-3, the J call TRBJ2-2; 8 positions match TRBD2. This CDR3 is 13 amino acids long. With 5 bases clipped from V and 5 bases from J, the junction kept 1 base outside the gene matches. The germline CDR1 and CDR2 sequences are SGHTA and FQGTGA. The CDR3 spells CASSTSGTGELFF. The CDR3, as DNA: TGTGCCAGCAGCACTAGCGGTACCGGGGAGCTGTTTTTT. The variable domain in full, completed from reference TRBV7-3 and TRBJ2-2, reads GAGVSQTPSNKVTEKGKYVELRCDPISGHTALYWYRQSLGQGPEFLIYFQGTGAADDSGLPNDRFFAVRPEGSVSTLKIQRTERGDSAVYLCASSTSGTGELFFGEGSRLTVL.

The V call is TRBV5-1, the J call TRBJ2-1, with D tentatively TRBD2 (5 bases). V was trimmed by 4 bases and J by 8 bases, leaving 16 bases between them. Germline V gene data show CDR1 as SGHRS and CDR2 as YFSETQ. The CDR3 is 14 residues long. The CDR3 DNA reads TGCGCCAGCAGCCCCGGATCCGGGATTTATGAGCAGTTCTTC. Translated, it gives CASSPGSGIYEQFF.

As DNA, the CDR3 is TGTGCCAGCAGCTCCTACGAGCAGTACTTC. It is translated as CASSSYEQYF. J is TRBJ2-7 and V is TRBV7-6, with no clear D. The V gene's germline CDR1 is SGHVS and CDR2 FNYEAQ. CDR3 length: 10 amino acids. V lost 4 bases, J lost 2 bases, and 0 bases lay in between.

The chain employs TRBV6-5 and TRBJ2-1; TRBD1 agrees at 9 bases. The CDR3 extends over 15 amino acids. With V trimmed by 2 bases and J by 6 bases, 5 bases remained unmatched. Germline CDR1 and CDR2: MNHEY and SVGAGI. The CDR3 DNA reads TGTGCCAGCAGTTACCCCTCGACAGGGGGCAATGAGCAGTTCTTC. As protein: CASSYPSTGGNEQFF.

The rearrangement uses TRBV5-5 and TRBJ2-1; 9 bases are a match to TRBD1. After removal of 4 bases from V and 6 bases from J, the junction contained 8 bases not matched to a gene. CDR1 and CDR2 (germline): SGHKS, YYEKEE (reference sequence). This CDR3 is 15 amino acids long. The CDR3, as DNA: TGTGCCAGCAGCGATCGACAGGGGGGACTCAATGAGCAGTTCTTC. This encodes CASSDRQGGLNEQFF.

The chain is built from TRBV19 and TRBJ1-4, with 7 bases aligning to TRBD1. After removal of 3 bases from V and 5 bases from J, the junction contained 6 bases not matched to a gene. The CDR3 has 15 amino acids. CDR1 is LNHDA, CDR2 SQIVND, per germline (reference sequence). The CDR3 is CASSMWTGGNEKLFF. The CDR3 bases are TGTGCCAGTAGTATGTGGACAGGCGGAAATGAAAAACTGTTTTTT.

The rearrangement links TRBV7-2 to TRBJ1-2; tentatively, D is TRBD1 (5 bases). Germline assignment: CDR1 SGHTA and CDR2 FQGNSA. Trimming took off 1 base at V and 6 bases at J, with 12 bases between the two ends. The CDR3 runs 14 residues. For the CDR3, the DNA is TGTGCCAGCAGCTTAGGGCTGGGGCTGGATGGCTACACCTTC. This encodes CASSLGLGLDGYTF. Looking up the rest from reference TRBV7-2 and TRBJ1-2 gives the full variable domain: GAGVSQSPSNKVTEKGKDVELRCDPISGHTALYWYRQSLGQGLEFLIYFQGNSAPDKSGLPSDRFSAERTGGSVSTLTIQRTQQEDSAVYLCASSLGLGLDGYTFGSGTRLTVV.

The chain has TRBV18 and TRBJ2-7; D uncertain. Germline CDR1 reads KGHSH; CDR2 reads LQKENI. The CDR3 has 14 residues. Trimming cost V 3 bases and J 1 base, with 10 bases left between them. Written as DNA, the CDR3 is TGTGCCAGCTCACCCATGGACGGTTCCTACGAGCAGTACTTC. Its translation: CASSPMDGSYEQYF.

V gene TRBV7-2 combines with J gene TRBJ2-3; D is possibly TRBD2 (5 bases). V shed 4 bases and J shed 5 bases, with 10 bases lying between them. The germline V gene encodes CDR1 SGHTA and CDR2 FQGNSA. The CDR3 contains 13 residues. The DNA for the CDR3 is TGTGCCAGCAGCTCCGGGATGAAAGATACGCAGTATTTT. Its protein product is CASSSGMKDTQYF. Together with reference TRBV7-2 and TRBJ2-3, the CDR3 gives the full variable domain: GAGVSQSPSNKVTEKGKDVELRCDPISGHTALYWYRQSLGQGLEFLIYFQGNSAPDKSGLPSDRFSAERTGGSVSTLTIQRTQQEDSAVYLCASSSGMKDTQYFGPGTRLTVL.

The chain uses TRBV7-8 and TRBJ2-1; 12 bases match TRBD2. CDR1 is SGHVS, CDR2 FQNEAQ, per germline. CDR3 length equals 15 residues. J was trimmed by 3 bases and V by 5 bases; bases with no gene match: 2. CDR3 in amino acids: CASSRLAGDYNEQFF. The CDR3, as DNA: TGTGCCAGCAGCCGACTAGCGGGGGACTACAATGAGCAGTTCTTC.

This clone was picked up a small number of times. The J gene is TRBJ1-1, the V gene TRBV10-3; 7 bases fit TRBD1. The CDR3 runs to 12 residues. Germline V gene data show CDR1 as ENHRY and CDR2 as SYGVKD. The V gene end was trimmed by 7 bases and the J gene end by 6 bases; junction bases not matched to a gene: 5. DNA for the CDR3: TGTGCCATCACACCAGGGGGAGCTGAAGCTTTCTTT. Translating it yields CAITPGGAEAFF.

The chain has TRBV11-2 and TRBJ2-2; D gene unclear. The germline V gene encodes CDR1 SGHAT and CDR2 FQNNGV. This CDR3 is 14 amino acids long. The V gene lost 8 bases and the J gene lost 0 bases, with 10 bases spanning the gap. The CDR3 sequence: CASETVPNTGELFF. CDR3 bases: TGTGCCAGCGAAACAGTACCGAACACCGGGGAGCTGTTTTTT.

CDR3 bases: TGTGCCAGCTCACTGGAACAGGGGAACGAGCAGTACTTC. It translates to CASSLEQGNEQYF. The chain is built from TRBV18 and TRBJ2-7, with 7 bases matching TRBD1. The V and J ends lost 4 bases and 5 bases, in that order; junction bases with no gene match: 5. This CDR3 is 13 amino acids long. The V gene's germline CDR1 is KGHSH and CDR2 LQKENI.

The CDR3 protein is CASSLNSGGSTDTQYF. The CDR3 DNA reads as TGTGCCAGCAGCTTAAATAGCGGGGGGAGCACAGATACGCAGTATTTT. This chain links TRBV7-9 with TRBJ2-3; 10 nucleotides align to TRBD2. The CDR3 is 16 residues long. V shed 2 bases, J shed 0 bases, and the junction held 2 bases outside the gene matches. The germline gives CDR1 SEHNR, CDR2 FQNEAQ (reference sequence). Together with reference TRBV7-9 and TRBJ2-3, the CDR3 gives the full variable domain: DTGVSQNPRHKITKRGQNVTFRCDPISEHNRLYWYRQTLGQGPEFLTYFQNEAQLEKSRLLSDRFSAERPKGSFSTLEIQRTEQGDSAMYLCASSLNSGGSTDTQYFGPGTRLTVL.

This rearrangement joins TRBV12-5 to TRBJ2-1, with 7 bases fitting TRBD2. The CDR3 has 15 amino acids. The ends lost 7 bases at V and 0 bases at J; junction bases unmatched: 6. Germline V lookup: CDR1 LGHNT, CDR2 FRNRAP. The CDR3 region is CASALGGSSYNEQFF. CDR3 coding DNA: TGTGCTAGTGCTCTCGGGGGGAGCTCCTACAATGAGCAGTTCTTC.

V gene TRBV2 combines with J gene TRBJ2-1; 7 bases match TRBD2. Per the germline V gene, CDR1 is SNHLY and CDR2 is FYNNEI. The CDR3 has 16 amino acids. Losses at the gene ends were 2 bases for V and 7 bases for J; bases not matched to a gene: 11. In nucleotides, the CDR3 is TGTGCCAGCAGTGAAATTCTAGCGGCCGGGGAGAATGAGCAGTTCTTC. Amino acids: CASSEILAAGENEQFF.

The chain joins TRBV27 to TRBJ2-4; weak D call: TRBD2 (6 bases). This CDR3 region has 14 residues. V shed 5 bases and J shed 1 base, with 9 bases lying between them. Germline V gives CDR1 MNHEY, CDR2 SMNVEV (reference sequence). The CDR3 region has the DNA TGTGCCAGCAGTCTTGGAGGGGCCAAAAACATTCAGTACTTC. Residues: CASSLGGAKNIQYF.

In this sample, this clone turned up once. The chain joins TRBV29-1 to TRBJ1-2; no reliable D call. The V gene's germline CDR1 is SQVTM and CDR2 ANQGSEA. The CDR3 contains 13 residues. V lost 5 bases, J lost 3 bases, and 13 bases lay in between. The CDR3 is CSVSPPNYYGYTF. The CDR3 DNA sequence: TGCAGCGTTAGCCCTCCTAATTACTATGGCTACACCTTC.

This chain connects TRBV4-1 to TRBJ1-4; 7 positions match TRBD1. CDR1 and CDR2 from the germline V gene are MGHRA and YSYEKL. Germline trimming cut 0 bases from V and 5 bases from J; bases unmatched to any gene: 12. The CDR3 length is 18 residues. The CDR3 DNA is TGCGCCAGCAGCCAAGACCGCCCAGGGGGACAGACGAATGAAAAACTGTTTTTT. Residues: CASSQDRPGGQTNEKLFF.

The sample holds a few counts of this clone. The chain uses TRBV7-6 and TRBJ2-1; 9 bases are a match to TRBD1. Germline V gene data show CDR1 as SGHVS and CDR2 as FNYEAQ. The ends lost 1 base at V and 6 bases at J; junction bases unmatched: 4. The CDR3 is 15 amino acids. The CDR3 DNA is TGTGCCAGCAGCTTAGGACAGGGGGTTATCAATGAGCAGTTCTTC. It is translated as CASSLGQGVINEQFF.

The chain combines TRBV10-2 with TRBJ2-2; maybe TRBD2 (6 bases). V shed 3 bases and J shed 4 bases, with 9 bases lying between them. The germline gives CDR1 WSHSY, CDR2 SAAADI. The CDR3 sequence is 14 residues long. The CDR3 bases are TGCGCCAGCAGTGAACCCGGGGGCACCGGGGAGCTGTTTTTT. Encoded protein: CASSEPGGTGELFF.

CDR3 bases: TGTGCCAGCAGTTACGGACAGAATAACTATGGCTACACCTTC. This gives the protein CASSYGQNNYGYTF. The chain is built from TRBV6-2 or TRBV6-3 and TRBJ1-2, with D perhaps matching TRBD1 (6 bases). In germline, CDR1 is MNHEY, CDR2 SVGEGT. V was pared by 2 bases and J by 1 base, with 8 bases between. This CDR3 is built from 14 residues.

The rearrangement joins TRBV7-2 to TRBJ2-7, with D possibly TRBD2 on 5 matching bases. Trimming cost V 5 bases and J 1 base, with 12 bases left between them. Germline CDR1 reads SGHTA; CDR2 reads FQGNSA. The CDR3 spans 14 residues. The CDR3 spells CASSPGRTSYEQYF. CDR3 coding DNA: TGTGCCAGCAGCCCAGGACGGACTTCCTACGAGCAGTACTTC.

The rearrangement uses TRBV19 and TRBJ1-5; TRBD1 aligns across 8 bases. Germline trimming cut 6 bases from V and 2 bases from J; bases unmatched to any gene: 3. The germline gives CDR1 LNHDA, CDR2 SQIVND (reference sequence). The CDR3 runs to 14 residues. In DNA form, the CDR3 reads TGTGCCAGTAGCGAGACAGGGGGCAATCAGCCCCAGCATTTT. It specifies CASSETGGNQPQHF.

The chain links TRBV7-9 to TRBJ1-2, with TRBD1 as a possible D gene (5 bases). Trimming stripped 5 bases from V and 2 bases from J, with 15 bases between. CDR3 size: 15 residues. CDR1 and CDR2 from the germline V gene are SEHNR and FQNEAQ (reference sequence). Here the CDR3 DNA reads TGTGCCAGCAGCCCTTCTGGACGGACAAACTATGGCTACACCTTC. This encodes CASSPSGRTNYGYTF. Filled out from reference TRBV7-9 and TRBJ1-2, the complete variable domain reads DTGVSQNPRHKITKRGQNVTFRCDPISEHNRLYWYRQTLGQGPEFLTYFQNEAQLEKSRLLSDRFSAERPKGSFSTLEIQRTEQGDSAMYLCASSPSGRTNYGYTFGSGTRLTVV.

The J gene is TRBJ1-2, the V gene TRBV30, with D maybe TRBD1 (5 bases). V was cut by 5 bases and J by 8 bases, with 27 bases left in between. This CDR3 is 16 amino acids long. CDR1 is GTSNPN, CDR2 SVGIG, per germline (reference sequence). The CDR3 nucleotides read TGTGCCTGGGATCCCGACAGAGAATTCGGGTTAGGAGGCTACACCTTC. This codes for CAWDPDREFGLGGYTF. Based on the CDR3 plus reference TRBV30 and TRBJ1-2, the full variable domain is SQTIHQWPATLVQPVGSPLSLECTVEGTSNPNLYWYRQAAGRGLQLLFYSVGIGQISSEVPQNLSASRPQDRQFILSSKKLLLSDSGFYLCAWDPDREFGLGGYTFGSGTRLTVV.